This section outlines one TCR beta chain sequence together with its context. CDR3 length equals 14 residues. From germline, CDR1 is SGHDT and CDR2 YYEEEE. Trimming took 4 bases from V and 0 from J, leaving 11 bases between them. The data stem from a study of early T cells in non-severe SARS-CoV-2 infection. Background on the study: Bulk RNA isolated from unsorted whole blood underwent sequencing; chains were not paired.

TCRdb reprocessed the 5' RACE reads via MiXCR and lists one record per CDR3 protein. This table holds about 48,000 distinct CDR3 sequences, around 9.5% found once. The sequenced sample consisted of whole blood. The chain couples TRBV5-6 to TRBJ2-7; weak D call: TRBD1 (5 bases). The receptor was isolated from an adult who was a healthcare worker with PCR-confirmed SARS-CoV-2 infection or an uninfected control (not recorded which). The CDR3 DNA sequence: TGTGCCAGCAGCGGGGCCGGCATCTCCTACGAGCAGTACTTC. Translating it yields CASSGAGISYEQYF.